This TCR beta chain derives from a study of regulatory T cells in long-lasting Graves disease (dated by TCRdb to about 2021). Looking at the study overall: To count as having persistent Graves' disease, a patient had to have received antithyroid drug treatment for over 5 years with TSH receptor autoantibodies remaining persistently positive. Patients with persistent Graves' disease were compared with patients with newly diagnosed Graves' disease using TCR sequencing and RNA sequencing of peripheral blood. The study was conducted in China and was registered as a clinical trial. A total of about 33 samples underwent TCR sequencing, from roughly 13 patients with persistent Graves' disease and roughly 20 patients with newly diagnosed Graves' disease. On average, persistent Graves' disease patients in the clinical cohort had been on antithyroid drugs for around ten years.

Here is what the overall study found, with its caveats: Because the primary lesion, thyroid tissue, could not be accessed, the study looked at peripheral blood alone. Compared with newly diagnosed patients, persistent Graves' disease patients had lower TCR Shannon entropy and fewer highly expanded clones, which suggests clonal expansion. Sequencing and analysis were restricted to the TCR beta chain. As a limitation, the authors acknowledged that the small sample size may reduce accuracy. TRBV28, TRBJ1-2 and TRBJ2-5 were preferentially used in persistent disease, while TRBV20-1 and TRBJ2-1 were favored in newly diagnosed disease. A larger number of public clonotypes was shared among persistent patients (under 3,000) than among newly diagnosed patients (roughly 980).

CDR1 and CDR2, per the germline V gene, are MDHEN and SYDVKM. From its cysteine to its phenylalanine, the CDR3 spans 14 amino acids. CDR3 DNA only is kept here, 42 bases in frame from base 1. V lost 5 bases and J lost 0 bases; the stretch between them is 10 bases long. On this clonotype: Its cognate antigen has yet to be identified. No quality values exist for individual bases; no much larger clone is one base distant.

The sample's time point, from its label and the paper: persistent/refractory GD, antithyroid drugs over 5 years with positive TRAb. For both TCR sequencing and RNA sequencing, RNA was extracted from PBMCs in TRIzol. The diagnosis of Graves' disease followed American Thyroid Association guidelines. The patients came from an endocrinology department in Xi'an, China. Each patient gave 8.5 to 9.5 milliliters of peripheral blood, collected in an EDTA anticoagulant tube. PBMCs were isolated by Ficoll Paque Plus density gradient separation without further T cell sorting. An Agilent 2100 Bioanalyzer and agarose gel were used to check RNA quality, while a NanoDrop 2000 measured RNA concentration. The library came from multiplex PCR. The sample was run on an Illumina HiSeq 4000. To build TCR beta libraries, CDR3 regions were amplified by Arm-PCR using iRepertoire HTBI primers. Before sequencing, the PCR products went through gel purification. Per the source publication's procedure: A total of 62 TRBV and under 15 TRBJ segments were identified across samples and were used for gene usage analysis of CDR3 amino acid clonotypes. COPE and FqMerger were used to merge the filtered high-quality paired reads into contigs. BLAST was used to align contigs to IMGT TRBV, TRBD and TRBJ reference genes, with CDR3 defined following IMGT. Any clonotype with a frequency above 0.1% was counted as a highly expanded clone. Shannon entropy was used to measure repertoire diversity, and the Gini coefficient was used to measure V-J evenness. Clonotypes shared by more than one individual were considered public. TCRdb handled the public reads itself, with Q25 trimming in fastp and clone calling in MiXCR, and kept productive beta chains. Each entry is one CDR3 protein sequence, shown with its most common DNA and genes. The V and J calls were not made by the authors but by TCRdb's processing. The sample profile shows 400,000 to 500,000 distinct CDR3 sequences; 20% to 25% of them were found once. Approximately 6.4% of the sample is held by the ten biggest clonotypes.

Sample: peripheral blood mononuclear cells (PBMCs), taken when the disease was refractory, from a patient treated with antithyroid drugs. The chain links TRBV28 with TRBJ1-1; matching of 6 bases hints at TRBD1 as the D gene. The receptor comes from a female donor with Graves disease. The CDR3 protein: CASSKPGVNTEAFF. The nucleotide sequence reads TGTGCCAGCAGTAAGCCAGGGGTGAACACTGAAGCTTTCTTT. Reference TRBV28 and TRBJ1-1 proteins supply the regions before and after the CDR3; the full variable domain is: DVKVTQSSRYLVKRTGEKVFLECVQDMDHENMFWYRQDPGLGLRLIYFSYDVKMKEKGDIPEGYSVSREKKERFSLILESASTNQTSMYLCASSKPGVNTEAFFGQGTRLTVV.